These 18 T cell receptor beta chains were sequenced from one sample in a study of blood T cell repertoires in COVID-19. The protocol was immunoSEQ multiplex PCR, while the TCRdb copy is restricted to in-frame clones and leaves out a portion. The sample lists about 300,000 clones, about 84% occurring once. Material: peripheral blood. The receptors shown here come from a woman aged 45-60 years with acute or convalescent COVID-19.

This clone was observed once. The chain joins TRBV19 to TRBJ2-7; TRBD1 aligns across 7 bases. The junction had 10 bases not matched to a gene; V was cut back by 7 bases and J by 7 bases. Germline values: CDR1 LNHDA, CDR2 SQIVND (reference sequence). The CDR3 consists of 13 residues. The CDR3 sequence: CASKMDRSSEQYF. The CDR3 DNA is TGTGCCAGTAAGATGGACAGGTCCTCAGAGCAGTACTTC.

The V gene is TRBV7-2, the J gene TRBJ2-2; 11 bases align to TRBD1. The V segment lost 4 bases and the J segment 1 base; nucleotides outside the gene matches: 5. The CDR3 is made up of 17 amino acids. In germline, CDR1 is SGHTA, CDR2 FQGNSA. The CDR3 coding sequence is TGTGCCAGCAGCTCCAGGACAGGGGGCATGAACACCGGGGAGCTGTTTTTT. Translated: CASSSRTGGMNTGELFF.

CDR3 bases: TGTGCCACCAGTGATTCCGTCCAGGGAAACTATGGCTACACCTTC. This translates into CATSDSVQGNYGYTF. The chain recombines TRBV24-1 with TRBJ1-2, with D perhaps matching TRBD1 (5 bases). The V end was cut by 2 bases, the J end by 2 bases, with 11 bases between. CDR3 size: 15 residues. Germline V CDR1 and CDR2: KGHDR, SFDVKD.

The chain recombines TRBV27 with TRBJ2-1; weak D call: TRBD2 (6 bases). Trimming pared 7 bases from V and 4 bases from J, leaving 14 bases between. Germline V gives CDR1 MNHEY, CDR2 SMNVEV (reference sequence). CDR3 size: 14 residues. CDR3 sequence (DNA): TGTGCCAGCAAGGAGGGAGGAGATTACAATGAGCAGTTCTTC. Protein product: CASKEGGDYNEQFF.

This chain connects TRBV19 to TRBJ2-2, with TRBD1 as a possible D gene (6 bases). Germline assignment: CDR1 LNHDA and CDR2 SQIVND (reference sequence). V was trimmed by 4 bases and J by 0 bases, leaving 9 bases between them. The CDR3 has 15 residues. The CDR3 nucleotides are TGTGCCAGTAGTAAATGGACAGCGAACACCGGGGAGCTGTTTTTT. Translating gives CASSKWTANTGELFF.

The chain recombines TRBV5-6 with TRBJ1-2, with a tentative D call TRBD1 (5 bases). The CDR3 length is 15 residues. The V gene lost 4 bases and the J gene lost 8 bases, with 21 bases spanning the gap. The germline V gene encodes CDR1 SGHDT and CDR2 YYEEEE. CDR3 protein: CASSMGLSGWNGYTF. The CDR3 DNA follows: TGTGCCAGCAGCATGGGACTCTCCGGGTGGAACGGCTACACCTTC.

V usage is TRBV28 and J usage is TRBJ2-7; 7 bases line up with TRBD1. V dropped 5 bases and J dropped 3; count of bases not matched to a gene: 10. CDR1 is MDHEN, CDR2 SYDVKM, per germline. There are 15 residues in the CDR3. For the CDR3, the DNA is TGTGCCAGCAGTCCTCATCGACAGGGCTTCTACGAGCAGTACTTC. This codes for CASSPHRQGFYEQYF.

This clone was seen a few times. This chain uses TRBV4-1 with TRBJ1-5; no clear D. Deletions cut 5 bases from V and 4 bases from J, with 18 bases between. The germline V gene encodes CDR1 MGHRA and CDR2 YSYEKL. This CDR3 is 16 amino acids long. The CDR3 DNA reads as TGCGCCAGCAGCGAATCATACGGCAGCAGGAATCAGCCCCAGCATTTT. It translates to CASSESYGSRNQPQHF.

The V call is TRBV6-4, the J call TRBJ2-1; 10 bases line up with TRBD1. V was pared by 2 bases and J by 0 bases, with 19 bases of the junction left unmatched. The CDR3 totals 22 residues. Germline CDR1 MRHNA, CDR2 SNTAGT. In DNA, the CDR3 is TGTGCCAGCAGTGACCCAGGACAGGGGGGGAGGCTCCCGGACCTCTCCTACAATGAGCAGTTCTTC. This translates into CASSDPGQGGRLPDLSYNEQFF.

V is TRBV5-1 and J is TRBJ2-7; 8 bases are shared with TRBD1. The CDR3 has 15 amino acids. CDR1 is SGHRS and CDR2 is YFSETQ in the germline V gene. With V trimmed by 4 bases and J by 2 bases, 8 bases remained unmatched. In DNA, the CDR3 is TGCGCCAGCAGCGACCGGGACAGGAAAACCTACGAGCAGTACTTC. Translated, it gives CASSDRDRKTYEQYF.

CDR3 in DNA: TGTGCCACCAGCAGAGATCAGGGTCGGGAGACCCAGTACTTC. It is translated as CATSRDQGRETQYF. The chain combines TRBV15 with TRBJ2-5; D might be TRBD1 (5 bases). Between the trimmed V and J ends, which lost 0 bases and 5 bases, there was a span of 10 bases. The germline V gene encodes CDR1 LNHNV and CDR2 YYDKDF (reference sequence). This CDR3 has 14 residues.

This sequence joins TRBV27 and TRBJ1-4, with D hard to call. This CDR3 is 16 amino acids long. Trimming removed 2 bases at V and 3 bases at J, with 13 bases between. Per the germline V gene, CDR1 is MNHEY and CDR2 is SMNVEV (reference sequence). This chain's CDR3 is CASSLIWGVANEKLFF. In nucleotides, the CDR3 is TGTGCCAGCAGTTTAATATGGGGAGTTGCTAATGAAAAACTGTTTTTT.

The genes are TRBV30 and TRBJ1-3; D is unclear. CDR3 size: 19 residues. CDR1 GTSNPN and CDR2 SVGIG come from the germline V gene (reference sequence). V was pared by 5 bases and J by 2 bases, with 28 bases between. CDR3 in amino acids: CAWSPRVTSRVAAGNTIYF. The CDR3 bases are TGTGCCTGGTCCCCCCGAGTTACTTCGCGGGTAGCGGCTGGAAACACCATATATTTT.

The chain links TRBV27 to TRBJ2-7; D unresolved. The CDR3 runs 15 residues. Germline CDR1 is MNHEY and CDR2 is SMNVEV (reference sequence). V shed 3 bases and J shed 4 bases, with 16 bases lying between them. CDR3 coding DNA: TGTGCCAGCAGTTTGTTGACCGTCCCTAGATACGAGCAGTACTTC. It encodes CASSLLTVPRYEQYF.

The chain is built from TRBV5-1 and TRBJ1-1; TRBD1 matches at 8 bases. The CDR3 contains 15 residues. The germline V gene encodes CDR1 SGHRS and CDR2 YFSETQ. J gave up 4 bases and V 0 bases, and 5 bases lay outside the gene matches. CDR3 loop: CASSLAGGSSTEAFF. Here the CDR3 DNA reads TGCGCCAGCAGCTTGGCAGGGGGCTCGAGCACTGAAGCTTTCTTT.

This clone was seen once. This rearrangement joins TRBV5-1 to TRBJ1-2; tentative D call: TRBD1 (6 bases). The V and J ends lost 4 bases and 3 bases respectively, with 16 bases between them. CDR1 SGHRS and CDR2 YFSETQ come from the germline V gene. The CDR3 totals 15 residues. The CDR3 DNA reads as TGCGCCAGCAGCACCGCGCCACAGGGAGACTATGGCTACACCTTC. It is translated as CASSTAPQGDYGYTF.

In nucleotides, the CDR3 is TGTGCCAGCTCACCATCTAGCGGGAGGGGGATTTACAATGAGCAGTTCTTC. This codes for CASSPSSGRGIYNEQFF. The chain combines TRBV18 with TRBJ2-1; 12 bases map to TRBD2. Germline V lookup: CDR1 KGHSH, CDR2 LQKENI. The CDR3 extends over 17 amino acids. Losses at the gene ends were 2 bases for V and 4 bases for J; bases not matched to a gene: 6.

This chain uses TRBV2 with TRBJ2-5, with 11 positions matching TRBD2. After removal of 3 bases from V and 7 bases from J, the junction contained 4 bases not matched to a gene. The CDR3 consists of 14 residues. Per the germline V gene, CDR1 is SNHLY and CDR2 is FYNNEI. CDR3 sequence: CASSEATSGTTQYF. For the CDR3, the DNA is TGTGCCAGCAGTGAGGCGACTAGCGGGACGACCCAGTACTTC.